The 18 T cell receptor beta chains listed next were all sequenced from one sample in a study of T cells in Graves' hyperthyroidism and ophthalmopathy. Amplified regions were TCR beta CDR3 sequences from RNA transcripts. The TCR CDR3 was amplified in a first-round RT-PCR using the HTBI primer set. TCRdb passed the multiplex PCR reads through MiXCR, listing each CDR3 protein once. The sample records about 210,000 distinct CDR3 sequences, about 15% being singletons. Source material: blood. All receptors come from a man aged 45 to 65 with Graves' hyperthyroidism.

The chain couples TRBV3-1 to TRBJ2-5; 10 nucleotides line up with TRBD2. The junction had 18 bases not matched to a gene; V was cut back by 2 bases and J by 3 bases. The germline CDR1 and CDR2 sequences are LGHDT and YNNKEL (reference sequence). The CDR3 spans 20 residues. CDR3 DNA sequence: TGTGCCAGCAGCCAACTCCTTTCGAGCGGGAGGGCCGTGGGGAAAGAGACCCAGTACTTC. Residues: CASSQLLSSGRAVGKETQYF.

The chain couples TRBV11-3 to TRBJ2-3, with D unresolved. Germline assignment: CDR1 SGHNT and CDR2 YENEEA. This CDR3 spans 13 amino acids. The V gene lost 6 bases and the J gene lost 1 base, with 8 bases spanning the gap. This CDR3 is CASRHMGTDTQYF. The CDR3 DNA is TGTGCCAGCAGACATATGGGCACAGATACGCAGTATTTT.

Turning to this clonotype: A read error may explain this, as a much larger clone is one base away. This chain uses TRBV29-1 with TRBJ1-1, with a tentative D call TRBD1 (5 bases). This CDR3 is built from 13 residues. Germline V gene sequence: CDR1 SQVTM, CDR2 ANQGSEA. Trimming took 8 bases from V and 0 from J, leaving 13 bases between them. The DNA for the CDR3 is TGCAGCATGGGGGACGATTTGAACACTGAAGCTTTCTTT. Translated: CSMGDDLNTEAFF.

This clonotype was observed a few times. The chain has TRBV24-1 and TRBJ2-1; D might be TRBD2 (6 bases). The CDR3 extends over 15 amino acids. Looked up from germline, CDR1 is KGHDR and CDR2 is SFDVKD. V was pared by 1 base and J by 8 bases, with 14 bases between. CDR3 sequence reads: CATSDLSGEFDEQFF. CDR3 nucleotides: TGTGCCACCAGTGATTTATCGGGAGAATTCGATGAGCAGTTCTTC.

In its sample, this clonotype was seen a few times. A much larger clone lies a single base off, so this may be a read error. The gene calls are TRBV27 and TRBJ2-7, with D tentatively TRBD1 (6 bases). The CDR3 is 13 residues long. V was clipped by 10 bases and J by 7 bases, with 20 bases between them. The germline gives CDR1 MNHEY, CDR2 SMNVEV (reference sequence). Here the CDR3 DNA reads TGTGCCATCAGCCTGGACAGCCTACGAGAGCAGTACTTC. It translates to CAISLDSLREQYF.

This clonotype appeared many times. The rearrangement links TRBV5-1 to TRBJ2-7; no clear D. The V end lost 1 base, the J end lost 2 bases, and 10 bases lay between the germline ends. This CDR3 contains 14 residues. From germline, CDR1 is SGHRS and CDR2 YFSETQ. CDR3 amino acids: CASSLFSRTYEQYF. CDR3 sequence (DNA): TGCGCCAGCAGCTTGTTTTCAAGAACCTACGAGCAGTACTTC.

This clonotype showed up many times. A much more abundant neighbour one base away suggests this may be a read error. V and J are TRBV6-1 and TRBJ1-1, with no clear D. The CDR3 is made up of 12 amino acids. The germline V and J ends were trimmed by 6 bases and 0 bases, with 5 bases remaining between them. Germline CDR1 is MNHNS and CDR2 is SASEGT. Here the CDR3 reads CASRIMNTEAFF. CDR3 coding DNA: TGTGCCAGCAGAATAATGAACACTGAAGCTTTCTTT.

This clonotype was counted only a few times. V gene TRBV7-8 combines with J gene TRBJ2-1, with TRBD2 matching 14 bases. CDR3 length: 19 residues. Germline V CDR1 and CDR2: SGHVS, FQNEAQ. The V segment lost 4 bases and the J segment 7 bases; nucleotides outside the gene matches: 15. The chain's CDR3 is CASSSTSGRAFRSYNEQFF. For the CDR3, the DNA is TGTGCCAGCAGCTCGACTAGCGGGAGGGCCTTTCGGTCATATAATGAGCAGTTCTTC.

The table lists this clonotype with a few counts. The chain recombines TRBV12-3 or TRBV12-4 with TRBJ1-1; 11 bases match TRBD1. This CDR3 spans 17 amino acids. The ends lost 1 base at V and 5 bases at J; junction bases unmatched: 9. CDR3 in DNA: TGTGCCAGCAGTTTAGTAAGCGGACAGGGGGCGCGGACTGAAGCTTTCTTT. As protein: CASSLVSGQGARTEAFF.

The chain joins TRBV9 to TRBJ2-6; 10 nucleotides line up with TRBD2. The CDR3 sequence is 18 residues long. Trimming at V came to 3 bases and at J to 0 bases, leaving 6 bases not matched to a gene. Germline CDR1 SGDLS, CDR2 YYNGEE. The DNA for the CDR3 is TGTGCCAGCAGCGCCGGACTAGCGGACTGCTCTGGGGCCAACGTCCTGACTTTC. It translates to CASSAGLADCSGANVLTF.

The table lists this clonotype with many counts. The chain has TRBV4-1 and TRBJ2-7; the match to TRBD1 covers 12 bases. CDR1 MGHRA and CDR2 YSYEKL come from the germline V gene. CDR3 length: 19 residues. J was trimmed by 0 bases and V by 1 base; bases with no gene match: 10. The CDR3 is CASSQAGTGGVGDSYEQYF. DNA of the CDR3: TGCGCCAGCAGCCAAGCCGGGACAGGGGGCGTGGGGGACTCCTACGAGCAGTACTTC.

This clonotype was counted many times. The chain carries TRBV7-8 and TRBJ2-3; 7 nucleotides agree with TRBD2. The CDR3 totals 13 residues. V trimming: 2 bases; J trimming: 7 bases; junction bases outside the gene matches: 3. CDR1 and CDR2 (germline): SGHVS, FQNEAQ. CDR3 bases: TGTGCCAGCAGCTTACTAGCGGACTATACGCAGTATTTT. Translated: CASSLLADYTQYF.

This clonotype was seen a handful of times. The rearrangement links TRBV5-1 to TRBJ1-1; 9 bases fit TRBD1. Trimming took 5 bases from V and 4 from J; bases not matched to a gene: 12. The CDR3 has 16 residues. Looked up from germline, CDR1 is SGHRS and CDR2 is YFSETQ. The CDR3 DNA reads TGCGCCAGCAGGTTCACAGGGGGCGGAGAGGGCACTGAAGCTTTCTTT. Amino acid sequence: CASRFTGGGEGTEAFF.

The J gene is TRBJ2-5, the V gene TRBV6-1, with no clear D. The CDR3 covers 14 residues. V lost 4 bases and J lost 0, with 9 bases in between. Germline lookup yields CDR1 MNHNS and CDR2 SASEGT. DNA of the CDR3: TGTGCCAGCAGTGCCGTTTCATACCAAGAGACCCAGTACTTC. It encodes CASSAVSYQETQYF.

This clonotype appeared many times. V usage is TRBV30 and J usage is TRBJ2-1, with D perhaps being TRBD1 or TRBD2 (5 bases each). Germline CDR1 reads GTSNPN; CDR2 reads SVGIG (reference sequence). V dropped 4 bases and J dropped 7 bases, with 20 bases sitting between them. This CDR3 is built from 15 residues. The CDR3 bases are TGTGCCTGGACGTTGGGGCAGTCAAGCGGAAATGAGCAGTTCTTC. Translated, it gives CAWTLGQSSGNEQFF. The full variable domain, completed using reference TRBV30 and TRBJ2-1, is SQTIHQWPATLVQPVGSPLSLECTVEGTSNPNLYWYRQAAGRGLQLLFYSVGIGQISSEVPQNLSASRPQDRQFILSSKKLLLSDSGFYLCAWTLGQSSGNEQFFGPGTRLTVL.

This clonotype has more than one count but fewer than ten. This chain links TRBV20-1 with TRBJ2-7, with 11 bases identical to TRBD2. This CDR3 region has 15 residues. Germline assignment: CDR1 DFQATT and CDR2 SNEGSKA (reference sequence). J lost 3 bases, V lost 0 bases, and 4 bases had no gene match. The CDR3 reads CSARDPGTSGYEQYF. The CDR3 DNA reads as TGCAGTGCTAGAGACCCCGGGACTAGCGGCTACGAGCAGTACTTC.

The CDR3 DNA is TGTGCCAGCAGTTTGATTCTAGCGGGCACAGATACGCAGTATTTT. It codes for CASSLILAGTDTQYF. This chain joins TRBV12-3 or TRBV12-4 and TRBJ2-3; 7 nucleotides align to TRBD2. The CDR3 contains 15 residues. The junction had 4 bases not matched to a gene; V was cut back by 3 bases and J by 1 base.

This clonotype was observed many times. V and J are TRBV3-1 and TRBJ1-5; unclear D gene. The V end lost 3 bases, the J end lost 4 bases, and 7 bases lay between the germline ends. The CDR3 is made up of 13 amino acids. Looked up from germline, CDR1 is LGHDT and CDR2 is YNNKEL (reference sequence). CDR3 residues: CASSQSGNQPQHF. DNA of the CDR3: TGTGCCAGCAGCCAGTCTGGTAATCAGCCCCAGCATTTT. The whole variable domain, remainder taken from reference TRBV3-1 and TRBJ1-5, is DTAVSQTPKYLVTQMGNDKSIKCEQNLGHDTMYWYKQDSKKFLKIMFSYNNKELIINETVPNRFSPKSPDKAHLNLHINSLELGDSAVYFCASSQSGNQPQHFGDGTRLSIL.